The rows below give T cell receptor beta chains drawn from one sample of a study of metastatic and nonmetastatic thyroid tumors. MiXCR re-clonotyped the PCR reads for TCRdb. In the table there are roughly 15,000 clones, roughly 27% of which are singletons. The specimen was adjacent normal tissue. These receptors came from a female donor with papillary thyroid cancer or a benign thyroid nodule (not recorded which). Some clones in this sample may be carry-over from other donors' samples. CDR3s include the opening cysteine and the closing phenylalanine or tryptophan. Each record gives: D gene, V gene, J gene, clone size, CDR3 length, CDR3 DNA, CDR3 protein. A D gene is named only where the DNA matches it firmly. Some rows have no size entry. The others give once, few or many, or a class for an expanded clone.

-,TRBV27,TRBJ1-5,many,13,TGTGCCAGCAGTTCCATGGGGTCGGAGCCCCAGCATTTT,CASSSMGSEPQHF
-,TRBV20-1,TRBJ2-7,-,16,TGCAGTGCTAGAGCGGGGGCGATCCCTAGTTTGCACGAGCAGTACTTC,CSARAGAIPSLHEQYF
-,TRBV10-1,TRBJ1-2,few,13,TGCGCCAGCAGTGACCAGGAATTTTATGGCTACACCTTC,CASSDQEFYGYTF
-,TRBV9,TRBJ1-1,-,15,TGTGCCAGCAGCCCCAGGACAGCCTTGGACACTGAAGCTTTCTTT,CASSPRTALDTEAFF
TRBD1,TRBV28,TRBJ2-1,-,17,TGTGCCAGCAGTCCAATCCCCGGGCAGGGGGTAGGCGGTGAGCAGTTCTTC,CASSPIPGQGVGGEQFF
TRBD2,TRBV3-1,TRBJ2-1,-,16,TGTGCCAGCAGCCAAGTCGCAAGCGGGGCTCACAATGAGCAGTTCTTC,CASSQVASGAHNEQFF
TRBD2,TRBV6-1,TRBJ2-6,large,17,TGTGCCAGCAGCCCCAGCGGTGCGGGAGTTGGGGCCAACGTCCTGACTTTC,CASSPSGAGVGANVLTF
-,TRBV5-1,TRBJ2-1,-,12,TGCGCCAGCAGACTGACTAGCAATGAGCAGTTCTTC,CASRLTSNEQFF
-,TRBV12-3/TRBV12-4,TRBJ1-5,-,12,TGTGCTAGCAGTACATCGAATCAGCCCCAGCATTTT,CASSTSNQPQHF
TRBD2,TRBV20-1,TRBJ2-3,medium-sized,18,TGCAGTGCTAGAGATGGTTCGACTAGCGGGGGGCTCTCAGATACGCAGTATTTT,CSARDGSTSGGLSDTQYF
TRBD1,TRBV2,TRBJ2-5,-,14,TGTGCCAGCAGTGAAGGGGACAGGGTTGGGACCCAGTACTTC,CASSEGDRVGTQYF
TRBD1,TRBV11-1,TRBJ1-2,-,17,TGTGCCAGCAGCATCCCCGGGACAGGGGGAGTATACTATGGCTACACCTTC,CASSIPGTGGVYYGYTF
-,TRBV2,TRBJ1-1,few,11,TGTGCCAGCAGGCCCGGGACAGAAGCTTTCTTT,CASRPGTEAFF
-,TRBV13,TRBJ1-1,-,16,TGTGCCAGCAGCTTACATCCGCAGGGGTTGAACACTGAAGCTTTCTTT,CASSLHPQGLNTEAFF
-,TRBV7-2,TRBJ1-3,-,16,TGTGCCAGCAGCTTAACGCAGGGATTATCTGGAAACACCATATATTTT,CASSLTQGLSGNTIYF
TRBD2,TRBV24-1,TRBJ2-1,-,14,TGTGCCATCAGAGGCGGGAGTAAGGACAATGAGCAGTTCTTC,CAIRGGSKDNEQFF
-,TRBV30,TRBJ1-2,few,16,TGTGCCTGGAGGGATGGAACTAAGGGACTTAACTATGGCTACACCTTC,CAWRDGTKGLNYGYTF
-,TRBV27,TRBJ2-1,few,13,TGTGCCAGCAGTGTCCCTCAAGGGAATGAGCAGTTCTTC,CASSVPQGNEQFF
-,TRBV5-1,TRBJ2-1,-,13,TGCGCCAGCAGCCAAAACTTCCATCGGGAGCAGTTCTTC,CASSQNFHREQFF
TRBD1,TRBV2,TRBJ2-7,few,13,TGTGCCAGCAGTCGAATCGACAGGGTCGAGCAGTACTTC,CASSRIDRVEQYF
TRBD1,TRBV19,TRBJ2-7,few,14,TGTGCCAGTAGCCGGACAGGGGGCTCCTACGAGCAGCACTTC,CASSRTGGSYEQHF
-,TRBV7-8,TRBJ2-1,once,16,TGTGCCAGCAGCTTAGGGGCCGGAACCAAGTACAATGAGCAGTTCTTC,CASSLGAGTKYNEQFF
-,TRBV6-1,TRBJ1-2,few,14,TGTGCCAGCAGCTCACAGGGCGGCGGAAGAGGCTACACCTTC,CASSSQGGGRGYTF
TRBD2,TRBV6-1,TRBJ2-2,few,15,TGTGCCAGCTCCCCTCGGGGGGGGGGGACGGGGGAGCTGTTTTTT,CASSPRGGGTGELFF
TRBD2,TRBV6-1,TRBJ2-5,-,16,TGTGCCAGCAGTACCTACGTAGCGGGGTACCAAGAGACCCAGTACTTC,CASSTYVAGYQETQYF
TRBD1,TRBV6-4,TRBJ1-2,-,13,TGTGCCAGCAGTTATGGACAGGGGTTAGGCTACACCTTC,CASSYGQGLGYTF
TRBD2,TRBV10-3,TRBJ2-7,-,14,TGTGCCACTACCCCGGGACTAGCTATATACGAGCAGTACTTC,CATTPGLAIYEQYF
-,TRBV19,TRBJ1-2,-,20,TGTGCCAGTAGGATAGGCCCGAGGGACTGGGCGCGGTCGCCGTACCGTGGCTACACCTTC,CASRIGPRDWARSPYRGYTF
TRBD1,TRBV7-8,TRBJ1-2,-,13,TGTGCCAGCAGCTTGGGACAGGGATATTGCTACACCTTC,CASSLGQGYCYTF
-,TRBV2,TRBJ2-5,-,13,TGTGCCAGCAGTCTAAGTGCTGGGTCGACCCAGTACTTC,CASSLSAGSTQYF
TRBD1,TRBV29-1,TRBJ2-7,few,12,TGCAGCAAAGGACAGGTCTCCTACGAGCAGTACTTC,CSKGQVSYEQYF
-,TRBV20-1,TRBJ2-4,-,16,TGCAGTGCTAGACTTGACAGGATTGGGGCCAAAAACATTCAGTACTTC,CSARLDRIGAKNIQYF
-,TRBV12-3/TRBV12-4,TRBJ1-2,-,13,TGTGCCAGCAGCGGTGAGTCCCCCTATGGCTACACCTTC,CASSGESPYGYTF
TRBD1,TRBV6-2/TRBV6-3,TRBJ2-7,few,15,TGTGCCAGCAGTTCCCACCGGACAGGGAACTACGAGCAGTACTTC,CASSSHRTGNYEQYF
TRBD1,TRBV2,TRBJ1-2,large,15,TGTGCCAGCACCAGACAGGGGGCGCAAAGCTATGGCTACACCTTC,CASTRQGAQSYGYTF
TRBD1,TRBV5-1,TRBJ1-3,-,15,TGCGCCAGCAGCCCCCTGACAGGGACCGGAAACACCATATATTTT,CASSPLTGTGNTIYF
-,TRBV11-2,TRBJ1-4,-,14,TGTGCCAGCAGCCCCCACCGCTGGGATGAAAAACTGTTTTTT,CASSPHRWDEKLFF
TRBD2,TRBV12-3/TRBV12-4,TRBJ2-7,few,16,TGTGCCAGCGGTGGACTAGCGGGAGGAGGGTCCTACGAGCAGTACTTC,CASGGLAGGGSYEQYF
TRBD2,TRBV19,TRBJ2-3,many,15,TGTGCCAGTAGCCAATCGGGGGGACGCACCTATACGCAGTATTTT,CASSQSGGRTYTQYF
TRBD2,TRBV20-1,TRBJ2-1,many,16,TGCAGTCTCGAGGGGTCTAGCGGGGATCGCCGAAATGAGCAGTTCTTC,CSLEGSSGDRRNEQFF
-,TRBV20-1,TRBJ2-7,-,12,TGCAGTGCTAGAGGCAGGGACCGCGAGCAGTACTTC,CSARGRDREQYF